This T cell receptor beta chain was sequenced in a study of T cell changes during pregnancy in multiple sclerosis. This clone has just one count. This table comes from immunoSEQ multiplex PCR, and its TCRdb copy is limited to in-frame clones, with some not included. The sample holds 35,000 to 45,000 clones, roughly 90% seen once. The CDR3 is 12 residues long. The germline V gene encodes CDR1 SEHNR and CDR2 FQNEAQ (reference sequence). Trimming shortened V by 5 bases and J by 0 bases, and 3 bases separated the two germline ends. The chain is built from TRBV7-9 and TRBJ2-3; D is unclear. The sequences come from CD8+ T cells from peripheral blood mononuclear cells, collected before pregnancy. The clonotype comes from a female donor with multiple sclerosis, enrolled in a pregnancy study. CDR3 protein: CASSPSTDTQYF. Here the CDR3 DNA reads TGTGCCAGCAGCCCAAGCACAGATACGCAGTATTTT.